This record looks at one T cell receptor (beta chain) sequence and its context. Its antigen remains unidentified. This specimen belongs to a study of blood T cells in healthy people across ages. General study results and limits: Among long-lived donors, naive CD4+ cells were more numerous and diversity higher than in aged donors. TCR beta diversity per million T cells fell roughly linearly with age.

Then a second PCR, running roughly 7 to 12 cycles, was carried out with a sample-barcoded 5' primer and a J-beta primer mix. With 12 random nucleotides, a template-switch adaptor tagged each individual cDNA molecule. Every sample produced at least 2.5 million CDR3-containing paired-end reads. MiXCR, run by TCRdb on the 5' RACE reads, gives a single entry per CDR3 protein. The data contain 1.5 million to 2 million distinct CDR3 sequences, 28% of them singletons. The ends were cut back, 4 bases at V and 7 bases at J, with 8 bases in the middle. Looked up from germline, CDR1 is SGHRS and CDR2 is YFSETQ. The CDR3 is 12 amino acids.

This TCR derives from a woman between 25 and 40 years old in good health. The genes are TRBV5-1 and TRBJ2-2; D gene uncertain. Material for sequencing was blood. CDR3 in DNA: TGCGCCAGCAGCGTTGGAAACGGGGAGCTGTTTTTT. Translating it yields CASSVGNGELFF. Looking up the rest from reference TRBV5-1 and TRBJ2-2 gives the full variable domain: KAGVTQTPRYLIKTRGQQVTLSCSPISGHRSVSWYQQTPGQGLQFLFEYFSETQRNKGNFPGRFSGRQFSNSRSEMNVSTLELGDSALYLCASSVGNGELFFGEGSRLTVL.